Here is one T cell receptor beta chain with its context. Its antigen is undetermined. The CDR3 loop spans 14 amino acids. Germline assignment: CDR1 LNHNV and CDR2 YYDKDF (reference sequence). V lost 5 bases and J lost 5; bases outside the gene matches: 5. These data are taken from a study of post-analysis software for immune sequencing data. Study summary: Several disease courses (relapsing-remitting, secondary progressive and progressive-relapsing) of multiple sclerosis were included.

Broader study findings: Patients used a few TRBV segments, including TRBV5-6, TRBV5-1 and TRBV20-1, more often than controls. Controls showed significantly higher normalized Chao1 diversity than did multiple sclerosis patients.

Built from TCR beta cDNA, the libraries had unique molecular identifiers in them. Roughly 500,000 cDNA molecules were obtained from roughly 0.93 to 9.6 million T cells. TCRdb processed the PCR reads anew with MiXCR; each CDR3 protein has one entry. The sample lists 800,000 to 950,000 distinct CDR3 sequences; roughly 58% were seen once. The receptor comes from a girl aged 10-17 years with multiple sclerosis. Sequencing used blood. The rearrangement uses TRBV15 and TRBJ2-2; 7 nucleotides align to TRBD1. The CDR3: CATSGGQRTGELFF. CDR3 bases: TGTGCCACCAGCGGGGGACAGCGAACCGGGGAGCTGTTTTTT.